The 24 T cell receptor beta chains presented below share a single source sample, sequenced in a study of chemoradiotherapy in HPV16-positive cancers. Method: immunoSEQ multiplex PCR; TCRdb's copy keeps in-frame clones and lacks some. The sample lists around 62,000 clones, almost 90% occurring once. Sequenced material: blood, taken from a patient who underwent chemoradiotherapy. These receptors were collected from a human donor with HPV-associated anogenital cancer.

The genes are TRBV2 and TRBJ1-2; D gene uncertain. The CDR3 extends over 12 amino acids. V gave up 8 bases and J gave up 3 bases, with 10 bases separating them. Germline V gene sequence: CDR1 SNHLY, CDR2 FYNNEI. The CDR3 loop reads CASRSLDYGYTF. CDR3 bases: TGTGCCAGCCGAAGTCTTGACTATGGCTACACCTTC.

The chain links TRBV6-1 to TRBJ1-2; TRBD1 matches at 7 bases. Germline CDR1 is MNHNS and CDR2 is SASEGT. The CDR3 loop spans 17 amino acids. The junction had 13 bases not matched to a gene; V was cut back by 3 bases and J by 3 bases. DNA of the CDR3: TGTGCCAGCAGTGACCGAACGGGCTTGACAGGGCACTATGGCTACACCTTC. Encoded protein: CASSDRTGLTGHYGYTF.

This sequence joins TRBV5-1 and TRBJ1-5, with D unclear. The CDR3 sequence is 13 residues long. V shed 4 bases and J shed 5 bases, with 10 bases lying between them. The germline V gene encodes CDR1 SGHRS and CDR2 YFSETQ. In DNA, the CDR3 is TGCGCCAGCAGCGTCACGTTCGATCAGCCCCAGCATTTT. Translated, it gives CASSVTFDQPQHF.

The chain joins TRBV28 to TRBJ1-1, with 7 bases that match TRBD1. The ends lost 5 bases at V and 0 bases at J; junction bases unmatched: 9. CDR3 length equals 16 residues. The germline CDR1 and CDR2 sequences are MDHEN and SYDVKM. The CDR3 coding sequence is TGTGCCAGCAGTCATCTGACCGGGACAGTGAACACTGAAGCTTTCTTT. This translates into CASSHLTGTVNTEAFF.

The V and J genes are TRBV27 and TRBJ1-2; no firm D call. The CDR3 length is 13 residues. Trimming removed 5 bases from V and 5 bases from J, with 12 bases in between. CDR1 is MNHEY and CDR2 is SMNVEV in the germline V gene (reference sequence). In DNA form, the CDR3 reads TGTGCCAGCAGTCCCGGGAACACATATGGCTACACCTTC. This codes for CASSPGNTYGYTF.

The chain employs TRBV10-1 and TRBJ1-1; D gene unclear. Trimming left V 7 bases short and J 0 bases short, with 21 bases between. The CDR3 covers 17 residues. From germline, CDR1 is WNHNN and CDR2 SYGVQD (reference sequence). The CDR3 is CASIIPSDYIMNTEAFF. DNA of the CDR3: TGCGCCAGCATTATTCCCAGCGACTACATAATGAACACTGAAGCTTTCTTT.

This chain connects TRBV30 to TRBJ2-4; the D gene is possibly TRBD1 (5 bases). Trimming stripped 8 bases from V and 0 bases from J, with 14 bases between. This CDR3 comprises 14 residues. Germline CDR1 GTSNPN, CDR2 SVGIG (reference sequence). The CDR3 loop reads CASTGSLAKNIQYF. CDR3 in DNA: TGTGCCAGTACAGGTTCACTAGCCAAAAACATTCAGTACTTC.

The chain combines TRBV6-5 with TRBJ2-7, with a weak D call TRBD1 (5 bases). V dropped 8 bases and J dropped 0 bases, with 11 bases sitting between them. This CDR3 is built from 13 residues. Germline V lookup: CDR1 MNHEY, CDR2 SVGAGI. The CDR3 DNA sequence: TGTGCCAGCGGCAGGGATAACTCCTACGAGCAGTACTTC. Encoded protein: CASGRDNSYEQYF.

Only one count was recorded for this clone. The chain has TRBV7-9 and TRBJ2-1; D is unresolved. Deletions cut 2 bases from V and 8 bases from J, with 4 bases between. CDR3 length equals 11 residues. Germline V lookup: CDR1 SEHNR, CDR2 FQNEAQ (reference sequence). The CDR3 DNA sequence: TGTGCCAGCAGCTTAAGTGATGAGCAGTTCTTC. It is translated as CASSLSDEQFF.

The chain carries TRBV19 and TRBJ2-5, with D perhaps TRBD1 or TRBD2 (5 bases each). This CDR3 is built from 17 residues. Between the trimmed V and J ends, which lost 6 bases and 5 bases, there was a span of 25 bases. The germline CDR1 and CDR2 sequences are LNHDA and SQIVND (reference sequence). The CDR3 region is CASSNPGLAQGGETQYF. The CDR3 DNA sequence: TGTGCCAGTAGCAATCCTGGATTAGCCCAGGGCGGGGAGACCCAGTACTTC.

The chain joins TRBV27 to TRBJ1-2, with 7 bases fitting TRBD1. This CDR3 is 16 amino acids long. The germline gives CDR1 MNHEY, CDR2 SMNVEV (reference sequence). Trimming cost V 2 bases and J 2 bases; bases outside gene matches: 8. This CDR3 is CASSLIRGGINYGYTF. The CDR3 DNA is TGTGCCAGCAGTTTAATCAGAGGGGGCATCAACTATGGCTACACCTTC.

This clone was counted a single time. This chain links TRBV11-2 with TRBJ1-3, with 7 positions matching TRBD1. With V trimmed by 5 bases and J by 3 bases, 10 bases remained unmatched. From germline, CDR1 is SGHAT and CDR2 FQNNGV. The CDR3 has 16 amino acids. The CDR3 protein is CASSPPEGASGNTIYF. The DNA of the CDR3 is TGTGCCAGCAGCCCTCCTGAGGGGGCGAGTGGAAACACCATATATTTT.

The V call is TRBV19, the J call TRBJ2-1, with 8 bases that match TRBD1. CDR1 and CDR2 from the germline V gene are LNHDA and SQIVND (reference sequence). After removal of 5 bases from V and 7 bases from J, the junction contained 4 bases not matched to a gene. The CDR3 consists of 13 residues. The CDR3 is CASSRGQGNEQFF. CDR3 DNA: TGTGCCAGTAGTCGTGGACAGGGAAATGAGCAGTTCTTC.

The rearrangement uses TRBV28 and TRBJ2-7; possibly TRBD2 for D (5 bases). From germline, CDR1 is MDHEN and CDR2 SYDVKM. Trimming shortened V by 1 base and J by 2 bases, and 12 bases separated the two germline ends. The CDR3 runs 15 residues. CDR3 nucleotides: TGTGCCAGCAGTTTATTAAGGCGGGCTCCCTACGAGCAGTACTTC. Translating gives CASSLLRRAPYEQYF.

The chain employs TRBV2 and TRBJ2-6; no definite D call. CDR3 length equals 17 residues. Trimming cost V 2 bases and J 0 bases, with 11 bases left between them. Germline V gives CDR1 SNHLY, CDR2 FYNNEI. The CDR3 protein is CASSEITAISGANVLTF. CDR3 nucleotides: TGTGCCAGCAGTGAAATAACAGCCATCTCTGGGGCCAACGTCCTGACTTTC.

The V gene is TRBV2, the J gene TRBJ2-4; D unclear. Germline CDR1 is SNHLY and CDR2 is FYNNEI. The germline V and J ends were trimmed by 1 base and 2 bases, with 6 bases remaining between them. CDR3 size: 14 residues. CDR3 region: CASSEEVPKNIQYF. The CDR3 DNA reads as TGTGCCAGCAGTGAAGAGGTACCCAAAAACATTCAGTACTTC.

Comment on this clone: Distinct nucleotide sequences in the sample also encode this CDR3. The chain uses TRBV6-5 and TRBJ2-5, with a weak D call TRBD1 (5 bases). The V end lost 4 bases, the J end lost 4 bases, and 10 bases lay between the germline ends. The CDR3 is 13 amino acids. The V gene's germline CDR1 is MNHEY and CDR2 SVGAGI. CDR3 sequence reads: CASSSQGRETQYF. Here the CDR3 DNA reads TGTGCCAGCAGTTCCCAGGGAAGAGAGACCCAGTACTTC.

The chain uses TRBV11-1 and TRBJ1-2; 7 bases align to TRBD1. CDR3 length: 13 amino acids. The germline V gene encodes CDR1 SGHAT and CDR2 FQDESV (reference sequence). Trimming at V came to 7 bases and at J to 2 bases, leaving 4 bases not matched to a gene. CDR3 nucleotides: TGTGCCAGCACAGGACAGGAGAACTATGGCTACACCTTC. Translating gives CASTGQENYGYTF.

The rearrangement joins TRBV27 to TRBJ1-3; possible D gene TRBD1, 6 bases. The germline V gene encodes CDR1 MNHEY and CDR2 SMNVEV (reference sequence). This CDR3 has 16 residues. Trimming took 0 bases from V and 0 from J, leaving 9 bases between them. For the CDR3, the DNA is TGTGCCAGCAGTTTATCCGGACAGTACTCTGGAAACACCATATATTTT. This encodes CASSLSGQYSGNTIYF.

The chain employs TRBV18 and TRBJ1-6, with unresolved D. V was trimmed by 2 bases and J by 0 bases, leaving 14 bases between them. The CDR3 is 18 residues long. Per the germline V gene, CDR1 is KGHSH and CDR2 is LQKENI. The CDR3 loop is CASSPNRASSSYNSPLHF. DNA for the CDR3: TGTGCCAGCTCACCAAACCGGGCCTCGAGCTCCTATAATTCACCCCTCCACTTT.

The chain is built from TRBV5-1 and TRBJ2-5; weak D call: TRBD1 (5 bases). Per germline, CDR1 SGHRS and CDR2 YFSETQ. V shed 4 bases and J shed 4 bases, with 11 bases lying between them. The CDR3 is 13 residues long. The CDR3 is CASSDDRLETQYF. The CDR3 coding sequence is TGCGCCAGCAGCGATGACAGACTAGAGACCCAGTACTTC.

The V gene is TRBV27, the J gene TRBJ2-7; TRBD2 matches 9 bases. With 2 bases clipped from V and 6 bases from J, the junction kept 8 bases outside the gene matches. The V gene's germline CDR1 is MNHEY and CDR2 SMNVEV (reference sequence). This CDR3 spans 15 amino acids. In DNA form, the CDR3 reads TGTGCCAGCAGTTTAAGACTAGCGGACTTTGCCGAGCAGTACTTC. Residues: CASSLRLADFAEQYF.

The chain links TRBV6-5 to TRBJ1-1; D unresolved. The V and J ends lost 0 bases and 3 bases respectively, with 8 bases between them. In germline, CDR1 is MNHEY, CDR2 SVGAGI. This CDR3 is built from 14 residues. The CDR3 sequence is CASSYSTWDTEAFF. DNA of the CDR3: TGTGCCAGCAGTTACTCGACTTGGGACACTGAAGCTTTCTTT.

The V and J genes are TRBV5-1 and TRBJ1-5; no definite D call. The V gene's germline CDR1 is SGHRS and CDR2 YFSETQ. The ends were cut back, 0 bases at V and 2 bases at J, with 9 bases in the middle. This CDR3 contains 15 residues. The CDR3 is CASSLESGGNQPQHF. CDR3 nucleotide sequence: TGCGCCAGCAGCTTGGAATCCGGGGGCAATCAGCCCCAGCATTTT.